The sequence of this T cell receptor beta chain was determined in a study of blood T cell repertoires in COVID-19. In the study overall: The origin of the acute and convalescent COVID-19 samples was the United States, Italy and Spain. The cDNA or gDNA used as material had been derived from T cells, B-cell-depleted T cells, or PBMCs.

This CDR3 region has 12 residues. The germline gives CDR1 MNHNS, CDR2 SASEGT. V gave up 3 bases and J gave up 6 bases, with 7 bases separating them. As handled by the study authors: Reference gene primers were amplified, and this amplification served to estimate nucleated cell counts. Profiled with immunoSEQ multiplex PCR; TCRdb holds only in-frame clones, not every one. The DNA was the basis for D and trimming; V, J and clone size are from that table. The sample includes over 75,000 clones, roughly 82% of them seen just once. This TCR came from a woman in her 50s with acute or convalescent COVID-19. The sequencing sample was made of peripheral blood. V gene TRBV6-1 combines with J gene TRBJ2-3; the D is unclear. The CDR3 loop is CASSENTDTQYF. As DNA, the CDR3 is TGTGCCAGCAGTGAGAACACGGATACGCAGTATTTT.